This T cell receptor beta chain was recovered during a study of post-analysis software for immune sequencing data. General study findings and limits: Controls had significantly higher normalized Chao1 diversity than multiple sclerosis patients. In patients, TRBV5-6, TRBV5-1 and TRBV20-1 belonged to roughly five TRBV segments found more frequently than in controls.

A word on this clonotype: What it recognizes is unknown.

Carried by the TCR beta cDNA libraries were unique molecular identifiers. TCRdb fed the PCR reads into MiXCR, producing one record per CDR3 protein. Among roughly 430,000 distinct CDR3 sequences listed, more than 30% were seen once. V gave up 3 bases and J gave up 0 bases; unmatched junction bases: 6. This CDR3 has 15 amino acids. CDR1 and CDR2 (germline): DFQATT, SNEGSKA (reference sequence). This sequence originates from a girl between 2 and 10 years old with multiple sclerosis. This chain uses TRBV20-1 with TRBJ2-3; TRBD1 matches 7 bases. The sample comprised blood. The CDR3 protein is CSASRTGTSTDTQYF. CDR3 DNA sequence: TGCAGTGCTAGCCGGACAGGAACTAGCACAGATACGCAGTATTTT.